The 22 T cell receptor beta chains below come from one sample, sequenced in a study of PD-1 blockade in classical Hodgkin lymphoma. Clones were read by immunoSEQ multiplex PCR, and TCRdb kept only the in-frame ones, dropping some. The profile covers over 15,000 clones, with over 70% appearing a single time and roughly 34% taken by the ten largest. Following autologous stem cell transplantation, relapse occurred in every patient, and exposure to brentuximab vedotin varied. The sequences come from peripheral blood mononuclear cells (PBMCs), collected before the second cycle of nivolumab. These receptor sequences come from a human donor with classical Hodgkin lymphoma.

The rearrangement links TRBV7-6 to TRBJ1-1; 7 bases map to TRBD1. Losses at the gene ends were 2 bases for V and 7 bases for J; bases not matched to a gene: 10. This CDR3 spans 15 amino acids. In germline, CDR1 is SGHVS, CDR2 FNYEAQ. The CDR3 sequence is CASSLSPDRLGEAFF. DNA for the CDR3: TGTGCCAGCAGCTTATCCCCGGACAGGCTCGGTGAAGCTTTCTTT.

The chain recombines TRBV9 with TRBJ1-1; 8 bases are a match to TRBD1. Unmatched junction bases numbered 11, after V lost 0 bases and J lost 7 bases. Germline CDR1 is SGDLS and CDR2 is YYNGEE. The CDR3 is made up of 16 amino acids. In nucleotides, the CDR3 is TGTGCCAGCAGCGTAGGGGATTGGGGGGACAGGCTTGAAGCTTTCTTT. It codes for CASSVGDWGDRLEAFF.

The chain links TRBV27 to TRBJ1-5, with TRBD1 identical over 9 bases. The J segment lost 6 bases and the V segment lost 8 bases, leaving 14 bases of the junction unmatched. Germline CDR1 is MNHEY and CDR2 is SMNVEV (reference sequence). The CDR3 is made up of 16 amino acids. This chain's CDR3 is CASSRAGTGIGQPQHF. DNA for the CDR3: TGTGCCAGCTCCAGGGCCGGGACAGGGATAGGTCAGCCCCAGCATTTT.

V gene TRBV11-2 combines with J gene TRBJ1-1; TRBD1 aligns across 11 bases. This CDR3 has 15 residues. V lost 3 bases to trimming and J lost 4 bases; unmatched junction nucleotides: 4. Germline CDR1 SGHAT, CDR2 FQNNGV. CDR3 amino acids: CASSFQGQGGTEAFF. The CDR3 DNA reads TGTGCCAGCAGCTTTCAGGGACAGGGGGGCACTGAAGCTTTCTTT.

V and J are TRBV15 and TRBJ1-2; no definite D call. CDR1 is LNHNV and CDR2 is YYDKDF in the germline V gene (reference sequence). Trimming removed 5 bases at V and 2 bases at J, with 6 bases between. The CDR3 has 12 amino acids. This CDR3 is CATSEVNYGYTF. CDR3 nucleotide sequence: TGTGCCACCAGCGAGGTAAACTATGGCTACACCTTC.

The rearrangement links TRBV13 to TRBJ2-7; TRBD1 matches 9 bases. The CDR3 sequence is 14 residues long. V shed 7 bases, J shed 4 bases, and the junction held 8 bases outside the gene matches. Germline assignment: CDR1 PRHDT and CDR2 FYEKMQ (reference sequence). This CDR3 is CASKGGQGFYEQYF. The CDR3 nucleotides read TGTGCCAGCAAGGGGGGACAGGGCTTTTACGAGCAGTACTTC. Variable domain in full (rest from reference TRBV13 and TRBJ2-7): AAGVIQSPRHLIKEKRETATLKCYPIPRHDTVYWYQQGPGQDPQFLISFYEKMQSDKGSIPDRFSAQQFSDYHSELNMSSLELGDSALYFCASKGGQGFYEQYFGPGTRLTVT.

The V call is TRBV7-8, the J call TRBJ1-3, with no clear D. This CDR3 is 14 amino acids long. The germline CDR1 and CDR2 sequences are SGHVS and FQNEAQ. Deletions cut 7 bases from V and 0 bases from J, with 10 bases between. The CDR3 spells CASKQQYSGNTIYF. In nucleotides, the CDR3 is TGTGCCAGCAAGCAACAGTACTCTGGAAACACCATATATTTT.

This chain connects TRBV30 to TRBJ1-5; TRBD1 might be the D (6 bases). The V gene lost 4 bases and the J gene lost 7 bases, with 17 bases spanning the gap. The CDR3 has 14 residues. In germline, CDR1 is GTSNPN, CDR2 SVGIG (reference sequence). This CDR3 is CAWTKGGEWQPQHF. The CDR3 nucleotides read TGTGCCTGGACCAAGGGGGGAGAATGGCAGCCCCAGCATTTT.

The V gene is TRBV14, the J gene TRBJ2-3; 11 bases align to TRBD2. Germline values: CDR1 SGHDN, CDR2 FVKESK. Trimming cost V 0 bases and J 6 bases; bases outside gene matches: 8. The CDR3 is 17 residues long. The CDR3 DNA reads TGTGCCAGCAGCCAAGAGGGGACTAGCGGCTTGCTGGATACGCAGTATTTT. Translation: CASSQEGTSGLLDTQYF.

This clone was found a few times. The chain uses TRBV7-9 and TRBJ2-1; 10 nucleotides align to TRBD1. Germline V gene lookup returns CDR1 SEHNR and CDR2 FQNEAQ (reference sequence). The J segment lost 7 bases and the V segment lost 4 bases, leaving 1 base of the junction unmatched. The CDR3 has 13 amino acids. Here the CDR3 DNA reads TGTGCCAGCAGCTGGACAGGGGGGAATGAGCAGTTCTTC. It yields the protein CASSWTGGNEQFF.

The V and J genes are TRBV13 and TRBJ1-2; D perhaps matches TRBD1 (6 bases). The CDR3 extends over 14 amino acids. V was trimmed by 8 bases and J by 6 bases, leaving 19 bases between them. Germline V gene sequence: CDR1 PRHDT, CDR2 FYEKMQ (reference sequence). The CDR3 sequence: CASSPPGGGNGYTF. CDR3 in DNA: TGTGCCAGCTCCCCCCCCGGGGGCGGTAATGGCTACACCTTC.

The chain joins TRBV12-2 to TRBJ2-7; TRBD2 reflects the table's D call only, with no check against the DNA. TRBV12-2 is recorded as a pseudogene. This CDR3 is built from 14 residues. The CDR3 protein is CASRSGTSGYEQYF. For the CDR3, the DNA is TGTGCCAGCAGGTCCGGGACTAGCGGTTACGAGCAGTACTTC.

The V and J genes are TRBV5-1 and TRBJ2-2, with D perhaps TRBD2 (5 bases). Trimming shortened V by 4 bases and J by 1 base, and 11 bases separated the two germline ends. This CDR3 comprises 15 residues. CDR1 SGHRS and CDR2 YFSETQ come from the germline V gene. CDR3 nucleotide sequence: TGCGCCAGCAGCCAAGGGAGCGGGAACACCGGGGAGCTGTTTTTT. Translation gives CASSQGSGNTGELFF.

The rearrangement uses TRBV19 and TRBJ1-5; tentatively, D is TRBD1 (6 bases). This CDR3 comprises 15 residues. V lost 8 bases, J lost 0 bases, and 14 bases lay in between. Germline loops: CDR1 LNHDA, CDR2 SQIVND (reference sequence). The CDR3, as DNA: TGTGCCAGTTCTCGACAGGCCTATAGCAATCAGCCCCAGCATTTT. Translating it yields CASSRQAYSNQPQHF.

This chain joins TRBV6-4 and TRBJ2-2; no clear D gene. Trimming stripped 0 bases from V and 5 bases from J, with 4 bases between. This CDR3 is 13 amino acids long. Germline CDR1 and CDR2: MRHNA and SNTAGT. The CDR3 sequence is CASSDSGTGELFF. CDR3 bases: TGTGCCAGCAGTGACTCGGGTACCGGGGAGCTGTTTTTT.

This clone was counted once. In DNA form, the CDR3 reads TGTGCCAGCAAGCCGGGACTAGCGGGAGGCGAAGGGACCCAGTACTTC. It encodes CASKPGLAGGEGTQYF. The chain recombines TRBV27 with TRBJ2-5; 15 bases line up with TRBD2. Losses at the gene ends were 7 bases for V and 7 bases for J; bases not matched to a gene: 10. In germline, CDR1 is MNHEY, CDR2 SMNVEV (reference sequence). The CDR3 contains 16 residues.

This clone was seen only once. The rearrangement uses TRBV5-4 and TRBJ1-5, with D uncertain. Per the germline V gene, CDR1 is SGHNT and CDR2 is YYREEE (reference sequence). The CDR3 extends over 15 amino acids. Trimming cost V 2 bases and J 3 bases, with 12 bases left between them. The CDR3 loop is CASSFGRRNNQPQHF. CDR3 DNA: TGTGCCAGCAGCTTTGGACGACGGAACAATCAGCCCCAGCATTTT.

This chain links TRBV18 with TRBJ2-3; D uncertain. Germline CDR1 reads KGHSH; CDR2 reads LQKENI. The length of the CDR3 is 12 residues. Trimming left V 3 bases short and J 1 base short, with 2 bases between. The CDR3 sequence: CASSPRTDTQYF. CDR3 nucleotides: TGTGCCAGCTCACCTCGCACAGATACGCAGTATTTT. The full variable domain, in which reference TRBV18 and TRBJ2-3 provide the parts outside the CDR3, is NAGVMQNPRHLVRRRGQEARLRCSPMKGHSHVYWYRQLPEEGLKFMVYLQKENIIDESGMPKERFSAEFPKEGPSILRIQQVVRGDSAAYFCASSPRTDTQYFGPGTRLTVL.

The chain uses TRBV21-1 and TRBJ2-1; the table calls TRBD1, which could not be checked here. TRBV21-1 is given as a pseudogene. CDR3 length equals 16 residues. CDR3 DNA: TGTGCCAGCAGCCCCTCGTTCAGGGGTAACTACAATGAGCAGTTCTTC. Protein: CASSPSFRGNYNEQFF.

The chain has TRBV6-1 and TRBJ1-5, with D possibly being TRBD1 (6 bases). The V and J ends lost 0 bases and 4 bases respectively, with 13 bases between them. The CDR3 loop spans 16 amino acids. CDR1 is MNHNS and CDR2 is SASEGT in the germline V gene. The CDR3 spells CASSEAVQGWNQPQHF. In DNA form, the CDR3 reads TGTGCCAGCAGTGAAGCGGTACAGGGTTGGAATCAGCCCCAGCATTTT.

This chain links TRBV10-2 with TRBJ2-7; D possibly corresponds to TRBD1 (6 bases). Germline V gives CDR1 WSHSY, CDR2 SAAADI. The CDR3 totals 13 residues. The ends were cut back, 7 bases at V and 1 base at J, with 11 bases in the middle. The CDR3 sequence: CASKTGLSYEQYF. In DNA form, the CDR3 reads TGCGCCAGCAAGACAGGACTTTCCTACGAGCAGTACTTC.

This clone was observed a single time. The chain employs TRBV11-2 and TRBJ1-1, with 7 bases matching TRBD1. The V segment lost 1 base and the J segment 0 bases; nucleotides outside the gene matches: 14. The CDR3 consists of 19 residues. CDR1 is SGHAT and CDR2 is FQNNGV in the germline V gene. CDR3 coding DNA: TGTGCCAGCAGCTTAGCCTTTCGGCAGGGGGGATCGTTGAACACTGAAGCTTTCTTT. It is translated as CASSLAFRQGGSLNTEAFF.